The rows below give T cell receptor beta chains drawn from one sample of a study of vaccination and CD4 T cells after COVID-19. TCRdb re-derived calls from the PCR reads in MiXCR, one entry per CDR3 protein. The table has under 15,000 distinct CDR3 sequences, roughly 75% seen once. Their antigen targets remain unknown. Sequencing used CD4+ T cells from blood, cultured in vitro. All receptors derive from a human donor who had recovered from COVID-19. The CDR3 runs from the conserved cysteine through the conserved F or W. The order of the fields is CDR3 protein, CDR3 DNA, D gene, J gene, clone size, V gene. D genes are given only for firm matches. Only some rows state a clone size, as once, few, many or a class for expanded clones.

CAISQTGVAAGYTF	TGTGCCATCAGTCAGACAGGGGTGGCTGCGGGCTACACCTTC	TRBD1	TRBJ1-2	NA	TRBV10-3
CATDRRDTQYF	TGTGCCACCGACAGGCGGGATACGCAGTATTTT	NA	TRBJ2-3	NA	TRBV24-1
CASSYGFGSGMETQYF	TGTGCCAGCAGTTACGGGTTTGGTAGCGGGATGGAGACCCAGTACTTC	TRBD2	TRBJ2-5	NA	TRBV6-2/TRBV6-3
CATARGRGTEAFF	TGTGCCACCGCCAGGGGGCGAGGCACTGAAGCTTTCTTT	TRBD1	TRBJ1-1	NA	TRBV24-1
CASSYSGLSVTEAFF	TGTGCCAGCAGTTATTCGGGACTTTCGGTCACTGAAGCTTTCTTT	NA	TRBJ1-1	NA	TRBV6-5
CASTSSGREQPQHF	TGTGCCAGTACCTCCTCGGGACGGGAACAGCCCCAGCATTTT	NA	TRBJ1-5	NA	TRBV19
CASRPGPSYEQYF	TGTGCCAGCAGGCCGGGACCGAGCTACGAGCAGTACTTC	NA	TRBJ2-7	NA	TRBV11-2
CASTTTGGTAFF	TGTGCCAGCACCACGACAGGGGGAACGGCTTTCTTT	TRBD1	TRBJ1-1	NA	TRBV7-9
CASSSDRAGLYEQYF	TGTGCCAGCAGCTCGGACAGAGCGGGCCTCTACGAGCAGTACTTC	NA	TRBJ2-7	NA	TRBV11-2
CASSPMGGVEAFF	TGTGCCAGCAGCCCTATGGGGGGGGTGGAAGCTTTCTTT	NA	TRBJ1-1	NA	TRBV7-3
CSASPTQTGGHGYTF	TGCAGTGCTAGTCCCACTCAGACAGGGGGCCATGGCTACACCTTC	TRBD1	TRBJ1-2	few	TRBV20-1
CSAREGQGGQPQHF	TGCAGTGCTAGAGAAGGACAGGGGGGTCAGCCCCAGCATTTT	TRBD1	TRBJ1-5	NA	TRBV20-1
CATSDPWTYNEQFF	TGTGCCACCAGTGACCCCTGGACCTACAATGAGCAGTTCTTC	NA	TRBJ2-1	NA	TRBV24-1
CASSRGGNYGYTF	TGTGCCAGCAGCCGCGGAGGTAACTATGGCTACACCTTC	NA	TRBJ1-2	NA	TRBV6-1
CASSFLAGAGNEQFF	TGTGCCAGCAGTTTCCTAGCGGGAGCTGGCAATGAGCAGTTCTTC	TRBD2	TRBJ2-1	NA	TRBV27
CASSLNARGYTF	TGTGCCAGCAGCTTAAACGCACGCGGCTACACCTTC	NA	TRBJ1-2	once	TRBV7-9
CASRQETSSNTGELFF	TGTGCCAGCAGACAAGAGACTAGCAGCAACACCGGGGAGCTGTTTTTT	TRBD2	TRBJ2-2	NA	TRBV6-1
CAWLDPPRGTQYF	TGTGCCTGGTTGGACCCCCCGAGGGGAACGCAGTATTTT	NA	TRBJ2-3	NA	TRBV30
CASGGSSYEQYF	TGTGCCAGCGGGGGCAGCTCCTACGAGCAGTACTTC	NA	TRBJ2-7	NA	TRBV6-1
CASSPGTSGSYEQYF	TGTGCCAGCAGCCCAGGGACTAGCGGCTCCTACGAGCAGTACTTC	TRBD2	TRBJ2-7	once	TRBV28
CASSFSGPRYEQFF	TGTGCCAGCAGCTTCTCGGGCCCCAGATATGAGCAGTTCTTC	NA	TRBJ2-1	NA	TRBV7-3
CASSSGFLFPEQYF	TGTGCCAGCAGCTCAGGGTTCCTATTTCCGGAGCAGTACTTC	NA	TRBJ2-7	NA	TRBV6-1
CASSQSEGGHFNSYEQYF	TGTGCCAGCAGCCAATCGGAGGGGGGACACTTTAACTCCTACGAGCAGTACTTC	NA	TRBJ2-7	NA	TRBV7-6
CASSKPGLATGELFF	TGTGCCAGCAGTAAACCGGGACTAGCCACCGGGGAGCTGTTTTTT	TRBD2	TRBJ2-2	NA	TRBV28
CASSLLGQGSHEQYF	TGTGCCAGCAGCTTATTAGGACAGGGGTCCCACGAGCAGTACTTC	TRBD1	TRBJ2-7	NA	TRBV7-2
CAWSLAGGGTDTQYF	TGTGCCTGGTCCTTAGCGGGAGGGGGCACAGATACGCAGTATTTT	TRBD2	TRBJ2-3	once	TRBV30
CASSADRTTIYF	TGTGCCAGCAGTGCGGACAGGACCACCATATATTTT	TRBD1	TRBJ1-3	NA	TRBV28
CASSLQSWDSQHF	TGTGCCAGCAGTTTACAAAGTTGGGACAGCCAGCATTTT	TRBD1	TRBJ1-5	few	TRBV12-3/TRBV12-4
CASSPSADSPLHF	TGTGCCAGCAGCCCTTCCGCGGATTCACCCCTCCACTTT	NA	TRBJ1-6	NA	TRBV7-2
CASSLVAGGALGYTF	TGTGCCAGCAGCTTAGTGGCAGGGGGAGCCTTGGGCTACACCTTC	TRBD1	TRBJ1-2	few	TRBV7-2
CASSDLGWQRRSEAFF	TGTGCCAGCAGTGATTTAGGGTGGCAACGGCGGTCTGAAGCTTTCTTT	NA	TRBJ1-1	NA	TRBV25-1
CASSPRNTEINSNQPQHF	TGTGCCAGCAGCCCACGGAATACAGAAATTAATAGCAATCAGCCCCAGCATTTT	NA	TRBJ1-5	NA	TRBV11-3
CSARDPGQGNQPQHF	TGCAGTGCTAGAGATCCTGGACAGGGCAATCAGCCCCAGCATTTT	TRBD1	TRBJ1-5	NA	TRBV20-1